This T cell receptor beta chain was sequenced during a study of tumor-infiltrating lymphocytes in primary liver carcinoma. Production of TCR beta cDNA used about 500 ng total RNA together with a constant-region primer. ARM-PCR was slightly modified, and three nested multiplex PCR rounds with it gave rise to the TCR beta libraries. TRBV1-TRBV30 forward primers paired with a C-beta reverse primer drove the first two PCR rounds, 10 cycles each. TCRdb recomputed calls from the multiplex PCR reads with MiXCR, one row per CDR3 protein. Seen here are some 180,000 distinct CDR3 sequences, around 81% observed once, and the top ten hold about a sixth. Regarding this clonotype: The junction departs from the called germline gene at one end, perhaps through a read error.

Co-extracted RNA and DNA came from about 19-30 mg of unsorted bulk tissue. CDR1 is SQVTM, CDR2 ANQGSEA, per germline. The length of the CDR3 is 13 residues. V is TRBV29-1 and J is TRBJ1-1; a possible D gene is TRBD1 (5 bases). The source of this sequence is a man between 40 and 49 years old with primary liver carcinoma and hepatitis B virus infection. The specimen was tumor tissue from primary liver carcinoma. CDR3 protein: CSVGGRVNSEAFF. The CDR3 DNA is TGCAGCGTTGGGGGGAGGGTGAACAGTGAAGCTTTCTTT.